The 3 T cell receptor beta chains listed next were all sequenced from one sample in a study of OX40 agonist ivuxolimab in advanced cancers. Using immunoSEQ multiplex PCR, the repertoire was profiled, and TCRdb retains in-frame clones only, with some absent. Of roughly 86,000 clones in the sample, roughly nine tenths were seen once. Sequenced here: CD4+ or CD8+ T cells sorted from blood, sampled in a trial of the OX40 agonist ivuxolimab. Source of these receptors: an adult with an advanced solid tumor such as melanoma, head and neck, liver or kidney cancer.

This clone was counted a single time. V gene TRBV25-1 combines with J gene TRBJ2-6, with D possibly TRBD2 on 5 matching bases. V was pared by 1 base and J by 4 bases, with 14 bases between. CDR3 length equals 17 residues. Germline loops: CDR1 MGHDK, CDR2 SYGVNS. The CDR3, as DNA: TGTGCCAGCAGTGAATCCCCAGGACTCCCGGGGGCCAACGTCCTGACTTTC. Its protein product is CASSESPGLPGANVLTF.

This chain uses TRBV10-3 with TRBJ1-1, with D tentatively TRBD1 (5 bases). The CDR3 length is 16 residues. Germline CDR1 is ENHRY and CDR2 is SYGVKD. Deletions cut 8 bases from V and 0 bases from J, with 19 bases between. The CDR3 loop reads CAISLSQGSMNTEAFF. DNA for the CDR3: TGTGCCATCTCCCTCAGCCAGGGCAGCATGAACACTGAAGCTTTCTTT.

A word on this clone: The sample holds other DNA sequences that translate to the same CDR3. This chain joins TRBV5-1 and TRBJ2-7; D is unresolved. In germline, CDR1 is SGHRS, CDR2 YFSETQ. V shed 5 bases and J shed 1 base, with 13 bases lying between them. The CDR3 covers 14 residues. CDR3 coding DNA: TGCGCCAGCAGATTGTATCCGGCTTCCTACGAGCAGTACTTC. The encoded protein is CASRLYPASYEQYF. Drawing the rest from reference TRBV5-1 and TRBJ2-7, the complete variable domain is KAGVTQTPRYLIKTRGQQVTLSCSPISGHRSVSWYQQTPGQGLQFLFEYFSETQRNKGNFPGRFSGRQFSNSRSEMNVSTLELGDSALYLCASRLYPASYEQYFGPGTRLTVT.